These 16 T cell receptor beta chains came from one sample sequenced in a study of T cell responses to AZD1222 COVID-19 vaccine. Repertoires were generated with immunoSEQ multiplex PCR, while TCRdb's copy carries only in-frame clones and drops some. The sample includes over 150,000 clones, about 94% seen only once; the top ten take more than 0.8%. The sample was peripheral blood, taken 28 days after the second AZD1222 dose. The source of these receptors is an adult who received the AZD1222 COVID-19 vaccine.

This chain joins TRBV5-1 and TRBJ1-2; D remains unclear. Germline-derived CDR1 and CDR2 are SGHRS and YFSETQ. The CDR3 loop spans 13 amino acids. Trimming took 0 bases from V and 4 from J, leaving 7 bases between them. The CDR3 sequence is CASSLDRIYGYTF. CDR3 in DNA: TGCGCCAGCAGCTTGGATCGGATCTATGGCTACACCTTC.

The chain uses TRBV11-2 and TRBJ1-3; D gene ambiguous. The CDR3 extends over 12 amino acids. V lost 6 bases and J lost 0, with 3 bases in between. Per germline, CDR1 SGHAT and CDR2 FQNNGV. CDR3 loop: CASRRSGNTIYF. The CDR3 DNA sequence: TGTGCCAGCAGGCGCTCTGGAAACACCATATATTTT.

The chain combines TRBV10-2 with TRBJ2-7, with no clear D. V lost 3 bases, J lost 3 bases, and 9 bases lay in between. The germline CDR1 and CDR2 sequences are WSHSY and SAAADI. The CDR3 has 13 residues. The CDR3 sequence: CASSDRIYYEQYF. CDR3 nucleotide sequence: TGCGCCAGCAGTGACCGGATTTACTACGAGCAGTACTTC.

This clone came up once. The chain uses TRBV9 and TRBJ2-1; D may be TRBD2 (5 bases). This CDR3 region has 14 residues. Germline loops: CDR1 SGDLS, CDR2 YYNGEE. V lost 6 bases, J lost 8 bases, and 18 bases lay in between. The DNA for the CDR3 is TGTGCCAGCACCCCAGACGGGATTGTTGATGAGCAGTTCTTC. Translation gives CASTPDGIVDEQFF.

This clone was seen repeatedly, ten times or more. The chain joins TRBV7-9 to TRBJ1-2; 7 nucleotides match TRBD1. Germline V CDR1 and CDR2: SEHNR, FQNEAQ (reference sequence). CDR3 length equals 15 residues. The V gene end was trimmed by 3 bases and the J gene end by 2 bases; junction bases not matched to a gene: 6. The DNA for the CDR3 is TGTGCCAGCAGCTTGGGGACAGCAGGCAACTATGGCTACACCTTC. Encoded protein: CASSLGTAGNYGYTF. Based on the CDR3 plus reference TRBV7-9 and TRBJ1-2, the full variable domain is DTGVSQNPRHKITKRGQNVTFRCDPISEHNRLYWYRQTLGQGPEFLTYFQNEAQLEKSRLLSDRFSAERPKGSFSTLEIQRTEQGDSAMYLCASSLGTAGNYGYTFGSGTRLTVV.

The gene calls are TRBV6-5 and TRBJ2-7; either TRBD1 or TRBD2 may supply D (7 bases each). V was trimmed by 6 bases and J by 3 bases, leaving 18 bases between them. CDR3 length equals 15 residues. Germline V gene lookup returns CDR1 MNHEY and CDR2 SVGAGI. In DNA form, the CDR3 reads TGTGCCAGCAGCCCCACCAGGGGGGGATACTACGAGCAGTACTTC. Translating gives CASSPTRGGYYEQYF.

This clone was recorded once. The CDR3 reads CASSEVRGAGREKLFF. In nucleotides, the CDR3 is TGTGCCAGCAGTGAGGTTCGGGGTGCAGGTCGTGAAAAACTGTTTTTT. The chain couples TRBV6-2 or TRBV6-3 to TRBJ1-4; no reliable D call. Germline CDR1 and CDR2: MNHEY and SVGEGT. The CDR3 extends over 16 amino acids. V was pared by 5 bases and J by 7 bases, with 20 bases between.

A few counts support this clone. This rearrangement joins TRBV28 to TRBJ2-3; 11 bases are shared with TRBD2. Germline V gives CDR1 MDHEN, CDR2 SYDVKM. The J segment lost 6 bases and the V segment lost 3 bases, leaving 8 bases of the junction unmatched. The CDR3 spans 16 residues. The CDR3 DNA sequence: TGTGCCAGCAGTTTTAGCGGGGGGGCGGTATGGGATACGCAGTATTTT. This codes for CASSFSGGAVWDTQYF. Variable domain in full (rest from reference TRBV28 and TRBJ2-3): DVKVTQSSRYLVKRTGEKVFLECVQDMDHENMFWYRQDPGLGLRLIYFSYDVKMKEKGDIPEGYSVSREKKERFSLILESASTNQTSMYLCASSFSGGAVWDTQYFGPGTRLTVL.

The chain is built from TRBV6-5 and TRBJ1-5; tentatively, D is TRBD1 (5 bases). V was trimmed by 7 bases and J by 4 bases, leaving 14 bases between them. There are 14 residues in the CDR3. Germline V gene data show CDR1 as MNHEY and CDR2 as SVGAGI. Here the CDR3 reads CASTPRAENQPQHF. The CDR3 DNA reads TGTGCCAGCACCCCCAGGGCAGAAAATCAGCCCCAGCATTTT.

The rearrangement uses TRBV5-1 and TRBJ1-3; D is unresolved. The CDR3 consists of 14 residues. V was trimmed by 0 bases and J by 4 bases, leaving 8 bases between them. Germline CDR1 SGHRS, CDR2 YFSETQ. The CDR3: CASSLETEGNTIYF. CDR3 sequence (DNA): TGCGCCAGCAGCTTGGAGACCGAAGGAAACACCATATATTTT.

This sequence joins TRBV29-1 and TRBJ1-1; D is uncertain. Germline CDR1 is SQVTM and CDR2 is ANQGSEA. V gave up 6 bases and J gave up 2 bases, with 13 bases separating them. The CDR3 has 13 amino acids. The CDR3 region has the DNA TGCAGCGTAACGGGCTGGTTAAACACTGAAGCTTTCTTT. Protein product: CSVTGWLNTEAFF. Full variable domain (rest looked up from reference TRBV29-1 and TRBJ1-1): SAVISQKPSRDICQRGTSLTIQCQVDSQVTMMFWYRQQPGQSLTLIATANQGSEATYESGFVIDKFPISRPNLTFSTLTVSNMSPEDSSIYLCSVTGWLNTEAFFGQGTRLTVV.

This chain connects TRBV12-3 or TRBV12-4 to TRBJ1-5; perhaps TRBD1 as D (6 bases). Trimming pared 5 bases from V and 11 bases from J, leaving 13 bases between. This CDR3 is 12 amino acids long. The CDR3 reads CASSPDSGSQHF. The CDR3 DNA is TGTGCCAGCAGTCCGGACAGCGGGTCCCAGCATTTT.

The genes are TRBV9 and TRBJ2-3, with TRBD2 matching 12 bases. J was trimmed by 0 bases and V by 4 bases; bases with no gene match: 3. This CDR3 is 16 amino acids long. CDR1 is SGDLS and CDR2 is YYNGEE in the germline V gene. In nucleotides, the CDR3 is TGTGCCAGCAGCCCTCTAGCGGGGGGGAGCACAGATACGCAGTATTTT. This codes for CASSPLAGGSTDTQYF.

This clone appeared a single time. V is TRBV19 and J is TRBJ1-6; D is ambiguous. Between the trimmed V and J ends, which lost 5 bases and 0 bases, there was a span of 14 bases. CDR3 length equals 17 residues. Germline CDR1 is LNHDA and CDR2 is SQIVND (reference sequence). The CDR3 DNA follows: TGTGCCAGTAGTCCCCGGGCCCACAGCTCCTATAATTCACCCCTCCACTTT. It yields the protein CASSPRAHSSYNSPLHF.

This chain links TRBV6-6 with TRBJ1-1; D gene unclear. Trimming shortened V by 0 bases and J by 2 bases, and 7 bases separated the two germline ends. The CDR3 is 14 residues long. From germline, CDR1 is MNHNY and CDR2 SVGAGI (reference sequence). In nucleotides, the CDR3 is TGTGCCAGCAGTTACTCGAATGGTAACACTGAAGCTTTCTTT. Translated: CASSYSNGNTEAFF.

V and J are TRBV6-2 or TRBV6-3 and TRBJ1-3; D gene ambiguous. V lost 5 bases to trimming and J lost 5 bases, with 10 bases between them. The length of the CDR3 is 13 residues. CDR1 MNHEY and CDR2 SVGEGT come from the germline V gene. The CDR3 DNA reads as TGTGCCAGCAGTGATCGAGGGCGAAACACCATATATTTT. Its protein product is CASSDRGRNTIYF.